This T cell receptor (beta chain) is from a study of cytomegalovirus exposure and HLA in healthy donors. Whole-study findings and limits: The TCR clusters that emerged in the first cohort tended, a later analysis found, to co-occur in the 120 or so validation repertoires.

Assay used: immunoSEQ multiplex PCR; TCRdb lists only in-frame clones, some missing. The sample has under 250,000 clones; around nine tenths are singletons. Points on this clone: The antigen remains unidentified.

The sequenced sample consisted of PBMCs. The receptor's source is a woman in her late teens or twenties in good health and CMV-seronegative.

CDR3 nucleotides: TGTGCCAGCAGAGGCGGGAGCCTCACAGATACGCAGTATTTT. Protein sequence: CASRGGSLTDTQYF. V usage is TRBV2 and J usage is TRBJ2-3; 7 bases are a match to TRBD2. Germline V gives CDR1 SNHLY, CDR2 FYNNEI. The CDR3 is 14 residues long. V shed 6 bases and J 2 bases; nucleotides not matched to a gene: 5.